These 11 T cell receptor beta chains share one sample of origin, sequenced in a study of blood T cells in healthy people across ages. Combining a sample-barcoded 5' primer with a J-beta primer mix, a second PCR ran for 7 to 11 cycles. TCRdb reanalysed the 5' RACE reads using MiXCR and keeps one entry per CDR3 protein. The sample holds hundreds of thousands of distinct CDR3 sequences, 20% to 25% seen once. Sequencing was done on a sample of blood. These receptors all stem from a man between 65 and 79 years old in good health.

The chain uses TRBV7-2 and TRBJ2-2; D uncertain. The V end was cut by 3 bases, the J end by 2 bases, with 10 bases between. CDR3 length: 15 residues. Germline assignment: CDR1 SGHTA and CDR2 FQGNSA. This CDR3 reads CASSLTPLNTGELFF. CDR3 nucleotide sequence: TGTGCCAGCAGCTTGACACCGTTAAACACCGGGGAGCTGTTTTTT.

CDR3 DNA sequence: TGTGCCAGCAGTTTACCCGGGGGAAATGAGCAGTTCTTC. This gives the protein CASSLPGGNEQFF. V and J are TRBV27 and TRBJ2-5; maybe TRBD2 (6 bases). The DNA end is a closer match to TRBJ2-1, so the J assignment may be wrong. CDR3 length equals 13 residues. The germline CDR1 and CDR2 sequences are MNHEY and SMNVEV (reference sequence).

CDR3 sequence: CASSTSVSEQFF. The CDR3 region has the DNA TGCGCCAGCAGCACTAGCGTTTCGGAGCAGTTCTTC. V gene TRBV5-1 combines with J gene TRBJ2-1; 7 bases map to TRBD2. The J segment lost 10 bases and the V segment lost 4 bases, leaving 5 bases of the junction unmatched. CDR3 length: 12 amino acids. The germline V gene has CDR1 SGHRS and CDR2 YFSETQ.

The chain is built from TRBV20-1 and TRBJ2-1, with TRBD1 matching 10 bases. The J call may not be correct, given that the DNA end is closer to TRBJ2-7. This CDR3 region has 16 residues. Germline V gene lookup returns CDR1 DFQATT and CDR2 SNEGSKA (reference sequence). CDR3 loop: CSARGPGQGTSYEQYF. The CDR3 DNA reads TGCAGTGCTAGGGGCCCGGGACAGGGGACATCCTACGAGCAGTACTTC.

This clonotype was counted only a few times. This rearrangement joins TRBV20-1 to TRBJ2-3, with D perhaps matching TRBD1 or TRBD2 (5 bases each). Germline lookup yields CDR1 DFQATT and CDR2 SNEGSKA (reference sequence). The V end was cut by 0 bases, the J end by 5 bases, with 12 bases between. The CDR3 covers 14 residues. The CDR3 DNA follows: TGCAGTGCTAGAGAGACCGGGGCAGTAGATACGCAGTATTTT. It codes for CSARETGAVDTQYF.

This clonotype was counted between two and nine times. No conserved phenylalanine or tryptophan is present at the end of the CDR3, so a read error is the likely explanation. This chain joins TRBV2 and TRBJ1-1; D is uncertain. V lost 4 bases and J lost 0, with 12 bases in between. The CDR3 contains 15 residues. The V gene's germline CDR1 is SNHLY and CDR2 FYNNEI. The CDR3 region is CASSAAGWMNTEAFL. The DNA of the CDR3 is TGTGCCAGCAGTGCCGCAGGTTGGATGAACACTGAAGCTTTCCTT.

The V gene is TRBV20-1, the J gene TRBJ1-6, with a tentative D call TRBD1 (5 bases). This CDR3 has 15 residues. Per germline, CDR1 DFQATT and CDR2 SNEGSKA (reference sequence). V shed 0 bases and J shed 8 bases, with 14 bases lying between them. The CDR3 protein is CSARDGGLRDSPLHF. The CDR3 DNA sequence: TGCAGTGCTAGAGATGGGGGTCTTCGGGATTCACCCCTCCACTTT.

This clonotype has just a few counts. Mismatch with germline at one junction end may stem from a read error. CDR3 residues: CGANPQTESGGYTF. DNA for the CDR3: TGCGGTGCTAACCCCCAGACAGAATCTGGGGGCTACACCTTC. The chain is built from TRBV20-1 and TRBJ1-2, with D possibly TRBD1 on 5 matching bases. The CDR3 covers 14 residues. Germline V gene lookup returns CDR1 DFQATT and CDR2 SNEGSKA (reference sequence).

This clonotype was observed many times. The rearrangement uses TRBV3-1 and TRBJ2-5; 10 nucleotides line up with TRBD2. Unmatched junction bases numbered 6, after V lost 3 bases and J lost 2 bases. Per the germline V gene, CDR1 is LGHDT and CDR2 is YNNKEL (reference sequence). The CDR3 length is 16 residues. The CDR3 DNA reads as TGTGCCAGCAGCCAGCGGACTAGCGGAACACAAGAGACCCAGTACTTC. Amino acids: CASSQRTSGTQETQYF.

The rearrangement uses TRBV5-6 and TRBJ1-5; no reliable D call. In germline, CDR1 is SGHDT, CDR2 YYEEEE. CDR3 size: 16 residues. Trimming took off 4 bases at V and 2 bases at J, with 16 bases between the two ends. This CDR3 reads CASSSTRALGNQPQHF. As DNA, the CDR3 is TGTGCCAGCAGCAGCACCCGGGCCTTGGGCAATCAGCCCCAGCATTTT.

The table lists this clonotype with many counts. The genes are TRBV5-1 and TRBJ1-1; D uncertain. Trimming took 4 bases from V and 0 from J, leaving 10 bases between them. CDR3 size: 14 residues. The germline gives CDR1 SGHRS, CDR2 YFSETQ. CDR3 protein: CASSPDSMNTEAFF. In DNA form, the CDR3 reads TGCGCCAGCAGCCCAGACTCGATGAACACTGAAGCTTTCTTT. Filled out from reference TRBV5-1 and TRBJ1-1, the complete variable domain reads KAGVTQTPRYLIKTRGQQVTLSCSPISGHRSVSWYQQTPGQGLQFLFEYFSETQRNKGNFPGRFSGRQFSNSRSEMNVSTLELGDSALYLCASSPDSMNTEAFFGQGTRLTVV.